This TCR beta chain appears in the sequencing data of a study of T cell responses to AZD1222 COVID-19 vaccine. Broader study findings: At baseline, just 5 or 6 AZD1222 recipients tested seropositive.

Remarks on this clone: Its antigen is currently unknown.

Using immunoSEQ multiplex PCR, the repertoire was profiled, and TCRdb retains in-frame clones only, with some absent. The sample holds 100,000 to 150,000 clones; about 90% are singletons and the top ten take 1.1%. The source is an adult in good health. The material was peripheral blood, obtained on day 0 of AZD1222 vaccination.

The CDR3 reads CASTTSGTDTQYF. The CDR3 bases are TGTGCCAGCACGACGTCTGGCACAGATACGCAGTATTTT. This chain connects TRBV6-6 to TRBJ2-3, with D uncertain. V was trimmed by 7 bases and J by 1 base, leaving 9 bases between them. Germline assignment: CDR1 MNHNY and CDR2 SVGAGI (reference sequence). The CDR3 consists of 13 residues.